A single sample is the source of the 26 T cell receptor beta chains below, sequenced in a study of blood T cells in healthy people across ages. Alongside a J-beta primer mix, a sample-barcoded 5' primer served in a second PCR lasting roughly 6 to 12 cycles. TCRdb processed the 5' RACE reads anew with MiXCR; each CDR3 protein has one entry. Altogether hundreds of thousands of distinct CDR3 sequences are present, around 54% being singletons, with the ten largest covering 30% to 45%. Source material: blood. The receptors come from a man aged 55 to 70 in good health.

This clonotype was counted between two and nine times. The chain uses TRBV12-3 or TRBV12-4 and TRBJ1-5; weak D call: TRBD1 (6 bases). Trimming cost V 5 bases and J 4 bases, with 12 bases left between them. The CDR3 is 14 residues long. The CDR3, as DNA: TGTGCCAGCAGTCTTGGACAGCGAAATCAGCCCCAGCATTTT. This codes for CASSLGQRNQPQHF.

The chain combines TRBV10-3 with TRBJ2-5; TRBD1 matches at 11 bases. The germline V gene encodes CDR1 ENHRY and CDR2 SYGVKD. CDR3 length: 15 amino acids. With V trimmed by 6 bases and J by 0 bases, 3 bases remained unmatched. As DNA, the CDR3 is TGTGCCATCAGGGGGGACAGGGGGGACCAAGAGACCCAGTACTTC. It codes for CAIRGDRGDQETQYF.

With respect to this clonotype: At one boundary the junction diverges from the germline segment, which might be a read error. This sequence joins TRBV27 and TRBJ2-7; 9 bases fit TRBD1. Per germline, CDR1 MNHEY and CDR2 SMNVEV (reference sequence). CDR3 length: 14 amino acids. The CDR3 DNA sequence: TGTGTCAGCGGCCCCGGGACAGGGAATTACGAGCAGTACTTC. Its protein product is CVSGPGTGNYEQYF.

To note about this clonotype: The junction departs from the called germline gene at one end, perhaps through a read error. J is TRBJ1-2 and V is TRBV9; D is unresolved. This CDR3 region has 15 residues. CDR1 is SGDLS and CDR2 is YYNGEE in the germline V gene. CDR3 nucleotides: TGTGCCGGCAGCCCCCACCTGGATATCTTCTATGGCTACACCTTC. It codes for CAGSPHLDIFYGYTF.

This sequence joins TRBV4-2 and TRBJ2-1, with 9 bases identical to TRBD2. The length of the CDR3 is 15 residues. The J segment lost 3 bases and the V segment lost 4 bases, leaving 4 bases of the junction unmatched. Germline values: CDR1 LGHNA, CDR2 YNFKEQ. The CDR3 bases are TGTGCCAGCAGCCCCTCTAGCGGGGTCTACAATGAGCAGTTCTTC. It specifies CASSPSSGVYNEQFF.

The CDR3 bases are TGTGCCAGCAGCCGCCAAGGGTCTTCACCGGCGGGGGGGCATGGCTACACCTTC. It translates to CASSRQGSSPAGGHGYTF. This rearrangement joins TRBV7-9 to TRBJ1-2; TRBD1 is a possible D gene (6 bases). The V gene lost 5 bases and the J gene lost 6 bases, with 28 bases spanning the gap. The germline gives CDR1 SEHNR, CDR2 FQNEAQ (reference sequence). The CDR3 is 18 amino acids.

This clonotype was found a few times. The chain couples TRBV12-3 or TRBV12-4 to TRBJ2-3; 7 nucleotides agree with TRBD1. V shed 11 bases and J 1 base; nucleotides not matched to a gene: 0. The CDR3 runs to 11 residues. The CDR3 here is CADRGTDTQYF. CDR3 coding DNA: TGTGCCGACAGGGGCACAGATACGCAGTATTTT.

This clonotype was observed a few times. The J gene is TRBJ2-5, the V gene TRBV5-1; maybe TRBD2 (5 bases). Germline V gene sequence: CDR1 SGHRS, CDR2 YFSETQ. Trimming removed 8 bases at V and 5 bases at J, with 19 bases between. This CDR3 region has 14 residues. This CDR3 reads CASSRGELRETQYF. The DNA for the CDR3 is TGCGCCAGTAGTCGGGGAGAGTTACGGGAGACCCAGTACTTC.

This clonotype was counted a few times. V gene TRBV15 combines with J gene TRBJ2-5; D unclear. V lost 0 bases and J lost 6, with 8 bases in between. CDR1 and CDR2 from the germline V gene are LNHNV and YYDKDF (reference sequence). This CDR3 is built from 13 residues. The CDR3 sequence: CATSRDPGKTQYF. CDR3 bases: TGTGCCACCAGCAGAGACCCTGGGAAGACCCAGTACTTC.

The gene calls are TRBV2 and TRBJ2-6; weak D call: TRBD1 (5 bases). Trimming left V 4 bases short and J 0 bases short, with 7 bases between. The CDR3 covers 15 residues. The V gene's germline CDR1 is SNHLY and CDR2 FYNNEI. The CDR3 region has the DNA TGTGCCAGCAGTGGGGGCCACTCTGGGGCCAACGTCCTGACTTTC. As protein: CASSGGHSGANVLTF. Full variable domain (missing parts from reference TRBV2 and TRBJ2-6): EPEVTQTPSHQVTQMGQEVILRCVPISNHLYFYWYRQILGQKVEFLVSFYNNEISEKSEIFDDQFSVERPDGSNFTLKIRSTKLEDSAMYFCASSGGHSGANVLTFGAGSRLTVL.

The J gene is TRBJ1-1, the V gene TRBV5-1; perhaps TRBD1 as D (5 bases). The CDR3 has 13 residues. The germline V gene encodes CDR1 SGHRS and CDR2 YFSETQ. Trimming cost V 5 bases and J 3 bases, with 11 bases left between them. The CDR3 region is CASRVEGDTEAFF. In DNA form, the CDR3 reads TGCGCCAGCAGGGTCGAAGGGGACACTGAAGCTTTCTTT.

The chain joins TRBV5-1 to TRBJ2-3, with 15 positions matching TRBD2. V was pared by 4 bases and J by 1 base, with 1 base of the junction left unmatched. The CDR3 length is 16 residues. Germline CDR1 is SGHRS and CDR2 is YFSETQ. CDR3 sequence (DNA): TGCGCCAGCAGCCGGACTAGCGGGGGGGGCACAGATACGCAGTATTTT. It encodes CASSRTSGGGTDTQYF.

The chain has TRBV6-1 and TRBJ2-5; 9 bases fit TRBD1. The CDR3 sequence is 14 residues long. J lost 9 bases, V lost 6 bases, and 11 bases had no gene match. Germline values: CDR1 MNHNS, CDR2 SASEGT. The CDR3 protein is CASSGTGTLGAQYF. The CDR3 bases are TGTGCCAGCAGCGGGACAGGGACGCTCGGGGCCCAGTACTTC.

This clonotype is a singleton in its sample. This rearrangement joins TRBV3-1 to TRBJ1-6; no definite D call. Deletions cut 1 base from V and 5 bases from J, with 12 bases between. This CDR3 region has 16 residues. Germline CDR1 is LGHDT and CDR2 is YNNKEL (reference sequence). The CDR3 here is CASSQGPSPNNSPLHF. The CDR3 DNA reads TGTGCCAGCAGCCAAGGTCCCAGTCCGAATAATTCACCCCTCCACTTT.

The chain is built from TRBV3-1 and TRBJ1-2; 9 bases line up with TRBD1. The CDR3 runs to 12 residues. The V gene's germline CDR1 is LGHDT and CDR2 YNNKEL (reference sequence). V shed 2 bases, J shed 8 bases, and the junction held 0 bases outside the gene matches. The chain's CDR3 is CASSQTGGGYTF. CDR3 sequence (DNA): TGTGCCAGCAGCCAAACAGGGGGCGGCTACACCTTC. Variable domain in full (rest from reference TRBV3-1 and TRBJ1-2): DTAVSQTPKYLVTQMGNDKSIKCEQNLGHDTMYWYKQDSKKFLKIMFSYNNKELIINETVPNRFSPKSPDKAHLNLHINSLELGDSAVYFCASSQTGGGYTFGSGTRLTVV.

This clonotype has only a few counts. This rearrangement joins TRBV12-3 or TRBV12-4 to TRBJ2-1; perhaps D is TRBD1 or TRBD2 (5 bases each). The CDR3 length is 12 residues. V was clipped by 3 bases and J by 15 bases, with 15 bases between them. The CDR3 spells CASSFTGRGPFF. In DNA, the CDR3 is TGTGCCAGCAGTTTTACCGGACGGGGCCCGTTCTTC.

The chain is built from TRBV5-1 and TRBJ2-3; D is ambiguous. The CDR3 spans 14 residues. CDR1 and CDR2 (germline): SGHRS, YFSETQ. The V gene lost 0 bases and the J gene lost 0 bases, with 5 bases spanning the gap. Here the CDR3 reads CASSLEVSTDTQYF. For the CDR3, the DNA is TGCGCCAGCAGCTTGGAAGTAAGCACAGATACGCAGTATTTT.

J is TRBJ2-3 and V is TRBV15; 10 bases line up with TRBD1. The trim removed 0 bases at V and 5 bases at J, leaving 2 bases unmatched. The germline V gene encodes CDR1 LNHNV and CDR2 YYDKDF (reference sequence). There are 15 residues in the CDR3. CDR3 bases: TGTGCCACCAGCAGAGATGGGACAGGGGTAGATACGCAGTATTTT. Its protein is CATSRDGTGVDTQYF.

This clonotype appeared a few times. The genes are TRBV27 and TRBJ2-5, with D perhaps matching TRBD2 (6 bases). The V end lost 2 bases, the J end lost 3 bases, and 10 bases lay between the germline ends. CDR1 MNHEY and CDR2 SMNVEV come from the germline V gene (reference sequence). There are 14 residues in the CDR3. The CDR3 DNA reads TGTGCCAGCAGTTTAGGAGGGTTGAAAGAGACCCAGTACTTC. Its translation is CASSLGGLKETQYF.

As DNA, the CDR3 is TGTGCCAGCAGTTCAACAGGGACCCCGTGGGAGACCCAGTACTTC. This gives the protein CASSSTGTPWETQYF. The chain combines TRBV28 with TRBJ2-5; tentative D call: TRBD1 (6 bases). Trimming took 4 bases from V and 5 from J, leaving 17 bases between them. The CDR3 is 15 amino acids. Germline lookup yields CDR1 MDHEN and CDR2 SYDVKM.

The chain employs TRBV7-6 and TRBJ2-1; D unclear. The CDR3 has 14 residues. Per germline, CDR1 SGHVS and CDR2 FNYEAQ. Trimming removed 5 bases at V and 7 bases at J, with 15 bases between. The CDR3 nucleotides read TGTGCCAGCAGCCCCAATCCCGCCCGAAATGAGCAGTTCTTC. Translating gives CASSPNPARNEQFF.

The chain couples TRBV6-1 to TRBJ1-1, with D possibly matching TRBD1 (5 bases). Germline V gene lookup returns CDR1 MNHNS and CDR2 SASEGT. V lost 4 bases to trimming and J lost 3 bases, with 15 bases between them. The length of the CDR3 is 15 residues. The CDR3 coding sequence is TGTGCCAGCAGTGCCCGGGGCAGAGGCGACACTGAAGCTTTCTTT. This sequence encodes CASSARGRGDTEAFF.

A few counts support this clonotype. The chain couples TRBV6-1 to TRBJ1-2; D remains ambiguous. This CDR3 is 12 amino acids long. Germline V gives CDR1 MNHNS, CDR2 SASEGT. With 3 bases removed from V and 7 bases from J, the gap between germline ends came to 9 bases. The CDR3 DNA is TGTGCCAGCAGTGATAAAGGACGTGGCTACACCTTC. Translated: CASSDKGRGYTF.

In this sample, this clonotype turned up a few times. The V gene is TRBV7-9, the J gene TRBJ1-2; no clear D. Germline assignment: CDR1 SEHNR and CDR2 FQNEAQ (reference sequence). The CDR3 covers 15 residues. V was shortened by 4 bases and J by 8 bases, with 20 bases between the two germline ends. The CDR3 DNA reads TGTGCCAGCAGCTCCCCCCCCGGGTTAAATTGGGGCTACACCTTC. Protein sequence: CASSSPPGLNWGYTF.

This clonotype was seen more than once but under ten times. The J gene is TRBJ1-2, the V gene TRBV20-1; D is possibly TRBD1 (5 bases). The CDR3 has 14 amino acids. CDR1 and CDR2 from the germline V gene are DFQATT and SNEGSKA (reference sequence). V was clipped by 1 base and J by 2 bases, with 11 bases between them. The CDR3 DNA is TGCAGTGCTAGAGCCCGGGACGAGAACTATGGCTACACCTTC. It codes for CSARARDENYGYTF.

V gene TRBV12-3 or TRBV12-4 combines with J gene TRBJ2-5; a possible D gene is TRBD2 (6 bases). The CDR3 loop spans 12 amino acids. V lost 5 bases, J lost 9 bases, and 13 bases lay in between. The CDR3 DNA sequence: TGTGCCAGCAGTCCGCCTAAGCGGGCCCAGTACTTC. Translation: CASSPPKRAQYF.